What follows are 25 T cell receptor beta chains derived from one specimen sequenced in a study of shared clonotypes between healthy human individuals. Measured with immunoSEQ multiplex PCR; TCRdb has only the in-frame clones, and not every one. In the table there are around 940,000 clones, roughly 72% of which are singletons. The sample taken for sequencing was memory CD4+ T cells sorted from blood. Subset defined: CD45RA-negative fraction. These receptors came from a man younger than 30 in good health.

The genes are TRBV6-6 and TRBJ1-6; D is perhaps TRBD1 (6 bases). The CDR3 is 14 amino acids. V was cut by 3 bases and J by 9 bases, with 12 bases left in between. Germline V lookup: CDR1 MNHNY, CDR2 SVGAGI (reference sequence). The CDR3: CASSYGQGISPLHF. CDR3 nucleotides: TGTGCCAGCAGTTATGGGCAGGGGATTTCACCCCTCCACTTT.

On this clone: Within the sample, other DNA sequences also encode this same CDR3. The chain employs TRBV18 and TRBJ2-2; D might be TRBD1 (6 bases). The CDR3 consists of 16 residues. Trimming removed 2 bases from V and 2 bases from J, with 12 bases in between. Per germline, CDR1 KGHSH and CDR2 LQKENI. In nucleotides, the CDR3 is TGTGCCAGCTCACCAAGGCAGGGGAGAAACACCGGGGAGCTGTTTTTT. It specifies CASSPRQGRNTGELFF.

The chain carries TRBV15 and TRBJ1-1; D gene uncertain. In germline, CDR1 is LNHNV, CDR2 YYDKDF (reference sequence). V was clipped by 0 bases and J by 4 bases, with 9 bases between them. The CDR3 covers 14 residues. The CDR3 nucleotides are TGTGCCACCAGCAGAGAAGTGCGGGGCACTGAAGCTTTCTTT. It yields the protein CATSREVRGTEAFF.

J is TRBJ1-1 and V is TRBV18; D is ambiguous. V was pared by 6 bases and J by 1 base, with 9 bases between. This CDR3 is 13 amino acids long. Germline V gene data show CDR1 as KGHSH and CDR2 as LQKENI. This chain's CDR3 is CASSPDANTEAFF. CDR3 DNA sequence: TGTGCCAGCTCCCCCGACGCGAACACTGAAGCTTTCTTT.

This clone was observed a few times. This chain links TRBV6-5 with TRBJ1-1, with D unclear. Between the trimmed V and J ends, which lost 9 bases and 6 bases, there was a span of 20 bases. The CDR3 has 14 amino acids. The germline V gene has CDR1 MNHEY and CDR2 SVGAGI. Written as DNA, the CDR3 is TGTGCCAGTACCGACGGGGTATGGAGCGCTGAAGCTTTCTTT. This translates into CASTDGVWSAEAFF.

The CDR3 nucleotides are TGTGCCAGCAGTATCGGACTAGCGGGGGCGGGTTCAGATACGCAGTATTTT. Its translation is CASSIGLAGAGSDTQYF. The rearrangement links TRBV2 to TRBJ2-3; 13 nucleotides align to TRBD2. This CDR3 contains 17 residues. After removal of 5 bases from V and 4 bases from J, the junction contained 9 bases not matched to a gene. Germline V gene data show CDR1 as SNHLY and CDR2 as FYNNEI.

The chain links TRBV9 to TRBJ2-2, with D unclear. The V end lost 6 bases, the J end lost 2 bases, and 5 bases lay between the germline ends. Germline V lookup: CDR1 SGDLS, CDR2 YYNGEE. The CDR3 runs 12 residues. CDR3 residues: CASNINTGELFF. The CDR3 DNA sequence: TGTGCCAGCAACATCAACACCGGGGAGCTGTTTTTT.

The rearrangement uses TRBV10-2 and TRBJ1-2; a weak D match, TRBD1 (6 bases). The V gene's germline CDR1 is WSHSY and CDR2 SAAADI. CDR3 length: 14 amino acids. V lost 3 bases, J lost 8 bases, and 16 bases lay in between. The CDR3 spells CASSDGRGMRGYTF. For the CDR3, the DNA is TGCGCCAGCAGTGACGGCAGGGGTATGCGGGGCTACACCTTC.

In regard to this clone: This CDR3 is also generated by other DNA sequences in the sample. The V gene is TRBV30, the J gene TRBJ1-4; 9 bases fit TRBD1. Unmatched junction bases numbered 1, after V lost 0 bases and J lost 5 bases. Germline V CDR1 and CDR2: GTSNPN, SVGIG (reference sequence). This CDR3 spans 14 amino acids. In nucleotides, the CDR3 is TGTGCCTGGAGTGTAGGACAGGGGAATGAAAAACTGTTTTTT. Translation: CAWSVGQGNEKLFF. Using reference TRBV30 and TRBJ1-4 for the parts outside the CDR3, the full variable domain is SQTIHQWPATLVQPVGSPLSLECTVEGTSNPNLYWYRQAAGRGLQLLFYSVGIGQISSEVPQNLSASRPQDRQFILSSKKLLLSDSGFYLCAWSVGQGNEKLFFGSGTQLSVL.

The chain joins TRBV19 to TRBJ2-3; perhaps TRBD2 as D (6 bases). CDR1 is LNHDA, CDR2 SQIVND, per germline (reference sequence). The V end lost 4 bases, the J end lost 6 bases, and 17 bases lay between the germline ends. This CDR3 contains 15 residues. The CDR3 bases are TGTGCCAGTAGTAAGAGGAGCGCAGGAGGGGATACGCAGTATTTT. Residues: CASSKRSAGGDTQYF.

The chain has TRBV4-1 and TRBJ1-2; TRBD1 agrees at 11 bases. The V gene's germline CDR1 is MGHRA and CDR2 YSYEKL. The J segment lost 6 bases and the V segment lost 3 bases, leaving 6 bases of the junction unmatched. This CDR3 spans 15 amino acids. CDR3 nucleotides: TGCGCCAGCAGCCATGATCCGGGACAGGGGGATGGCTACACCTTC. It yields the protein CASSHDPGQGDGYTF.

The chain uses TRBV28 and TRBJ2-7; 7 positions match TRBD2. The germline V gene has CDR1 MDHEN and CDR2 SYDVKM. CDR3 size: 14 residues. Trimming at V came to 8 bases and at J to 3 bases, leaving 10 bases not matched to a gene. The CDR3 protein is CASETSRINYEQYF. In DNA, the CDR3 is TGTGCCAGCGAGACTAGCCGAATCAACTACGAGCAGTACTTC. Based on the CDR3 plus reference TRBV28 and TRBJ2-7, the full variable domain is DVKVTQSSRYLVKRTGEKVFLECVQDMDHENMFWYRQDPGLGLRLIYFSYDVKMKEKGDIPEGYSVSREKKERFSLILESASTNQTSMYLCASETSRINYEQYFGPGTRLTVT.

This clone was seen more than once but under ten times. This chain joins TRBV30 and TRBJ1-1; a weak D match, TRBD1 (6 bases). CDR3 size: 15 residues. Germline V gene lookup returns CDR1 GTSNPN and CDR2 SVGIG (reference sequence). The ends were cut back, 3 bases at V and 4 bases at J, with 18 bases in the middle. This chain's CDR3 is CAWRGLGGLVTEAFF. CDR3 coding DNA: TGTGCCTGGAGGGGGTTAGGGGGGTTGGTCACTGAAGCTTTCTTT. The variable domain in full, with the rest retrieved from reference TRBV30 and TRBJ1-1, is SQTIHQWPATLVQPVGSPLSLECTVEGTSNPNLYWYRQAAGRGLQLLFYSVGIGQISSEVPQNLSASRPQDRQFILSSKKLLLSDSGFYLCAWRGLGGLVTEAFFGQGTRLTVV.

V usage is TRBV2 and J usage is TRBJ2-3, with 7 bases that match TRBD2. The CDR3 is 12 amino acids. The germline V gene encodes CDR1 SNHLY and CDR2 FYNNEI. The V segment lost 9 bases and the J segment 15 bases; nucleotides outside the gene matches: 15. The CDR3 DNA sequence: TGTGCCAGTCATCTTGACCGGGAGGAGGGATATTTT. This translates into CASHLDREEGYF.

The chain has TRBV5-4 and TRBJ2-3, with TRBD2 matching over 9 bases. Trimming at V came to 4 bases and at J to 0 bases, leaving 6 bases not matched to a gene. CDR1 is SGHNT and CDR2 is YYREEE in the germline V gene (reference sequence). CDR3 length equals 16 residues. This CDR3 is CASSPGTSKSTDTQYF. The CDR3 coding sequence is TGTGCCAGCAGCCCAGGGACTAGCAAAAGCACAGATACGCAGTATTTT. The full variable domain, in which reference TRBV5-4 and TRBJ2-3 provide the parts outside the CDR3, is ETGVTQSPTHLIKTRGQQVTLRCSSQSGHNTVSWYQQALGQGPQFIFQYYREEENGRGNFPPRFSGLQFPNYSSELNVNALELDDSALYLCASSPGTSKSTDTQYFGPGTRLTVL.

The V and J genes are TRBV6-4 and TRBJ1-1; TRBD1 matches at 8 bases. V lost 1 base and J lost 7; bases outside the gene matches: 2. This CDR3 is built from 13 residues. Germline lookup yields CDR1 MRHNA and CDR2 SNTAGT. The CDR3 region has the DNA TGTGCCAGCAGTGACTTAACAGGGGGTGAAGCTTTCTTT. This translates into CASSDLTGGEAFF.

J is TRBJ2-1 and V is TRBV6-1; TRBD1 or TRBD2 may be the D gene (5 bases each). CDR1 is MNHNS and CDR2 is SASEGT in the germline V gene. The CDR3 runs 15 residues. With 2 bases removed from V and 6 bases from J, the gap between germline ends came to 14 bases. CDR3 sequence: CASSEPGTSSNEQFF. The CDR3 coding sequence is TGTGCCAGCAGTGAACCCGGGACGAGTAGCAATGAGCAGTTCTTC.

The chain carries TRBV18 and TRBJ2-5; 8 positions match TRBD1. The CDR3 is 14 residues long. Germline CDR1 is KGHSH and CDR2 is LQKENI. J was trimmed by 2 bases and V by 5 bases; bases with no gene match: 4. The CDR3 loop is CASSSGQAQETQYF. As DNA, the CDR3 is TGTGCCAGCTCATCGGGACAGGCACAAGAGACCCAGTACTTC.

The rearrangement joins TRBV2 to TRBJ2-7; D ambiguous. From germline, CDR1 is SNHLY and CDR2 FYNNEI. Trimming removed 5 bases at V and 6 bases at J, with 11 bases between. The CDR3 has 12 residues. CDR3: CASSLSLTEQYF. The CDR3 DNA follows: TGTGCCAGCAGTCTAAGTTTAACCGAGCAGTACTTC.

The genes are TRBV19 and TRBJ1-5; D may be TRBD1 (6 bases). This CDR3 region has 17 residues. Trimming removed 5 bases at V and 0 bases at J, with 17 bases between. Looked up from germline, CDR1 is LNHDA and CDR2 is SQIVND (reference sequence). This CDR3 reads CASSRLAEGGSNQPQHF. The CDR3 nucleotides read TGTGCCAGTAGTCGTCTGGCAGAGGGGGGTAGCAATCAGCCCCAGCATTTT.

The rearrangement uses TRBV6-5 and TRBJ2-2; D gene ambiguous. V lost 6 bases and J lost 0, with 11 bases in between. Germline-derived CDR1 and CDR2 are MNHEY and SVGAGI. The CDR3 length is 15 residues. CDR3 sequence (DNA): TGTGCCAGCAGAGCCGGCAGTGCGAACACCGGGGAGCTGTTTTTT. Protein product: CASRAGSANTGELFF.

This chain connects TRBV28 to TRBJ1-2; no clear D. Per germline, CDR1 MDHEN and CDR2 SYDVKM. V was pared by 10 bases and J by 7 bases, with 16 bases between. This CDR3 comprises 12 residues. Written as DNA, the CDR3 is TGTGCCATCGTCGAGTCCCCGGGTGGCTACACCTTC. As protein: CAIVESPGGYTF.

CDR3 in amino acids: CASSWVGANTEAFF. The CDR3 DNA reads TGTGCCAGCAGTTGGGTGGGGGCGAACACTGAAGCTTTCTTT. The chain is built from TRBV6-6 and TRBJ1-1; D is perhaps TRBD1 (6 bases). Germline V lookup: CDR1 MNHNY, CDR2 SVGAGI (reference sequence). Trimming took off 4 bases at V and 1 base at J, with 10 bases between the two ends. CDR3 length equals 14 residues.

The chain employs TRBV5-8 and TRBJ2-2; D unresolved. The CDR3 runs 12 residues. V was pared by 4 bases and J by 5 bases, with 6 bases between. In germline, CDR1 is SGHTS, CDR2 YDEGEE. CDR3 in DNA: TGTGCCAGCAGCAGATTAACCGGGGAGCTGTTTTTT. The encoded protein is CASSRLTGELFF.

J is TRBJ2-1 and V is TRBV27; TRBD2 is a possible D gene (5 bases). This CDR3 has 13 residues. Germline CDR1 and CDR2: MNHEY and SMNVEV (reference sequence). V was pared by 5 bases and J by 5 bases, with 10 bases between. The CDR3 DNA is TGTGCCAGCAGTCCACTAGTGAACAATGAGCAGTTCTTC. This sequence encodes CASSPLVNNEQFF.